This passage covers 11 T cell receptor beta chains from one sample sequenced in a study of identical twins (dated by TCRdb to the mid-2010s). Preparation of the library involved 5' RACE. Instrument used: Illumina HiSeq 2000. TCRdb reprocessed the public reads (quality trimming at Q25 with fastp, clone calling with MiXCR) and kept in-frame beta chains. Entries are consolidated by CDR3 protein sequence, retaining the most common genes and DNA. Across this sample there are 500,000 or so distinct CDR3 sequences, with roughly a fifth seen only once. The ten most abundant clones make up 0.91% of the sample. Another study also made use of these data, one on T cells expressing NK-cell markers.

Sequenced material: CD4+ T cells sorted from blood. The source of these receptors is a young woman in good health.

The J gene is TRBJ2-1, the V gene TRBV2; 11 positions agree with TRBD2. This CDR3 has 11 residues. The V gene's germline CDR1 is SNHLY and CDR2 FYNNEI. V lost 11 bases to trimming and J lost 12 bases; unmatched junction nucleotides: 6. The CDR3 DNA is TGTGCCCCTGCGCTAGCGGGGGGGCAGTTCTTC. Amino acids: CAPALAGGQFF.

As concerns this clonotype: A much larger clone differs from this one at a single base, so this may be a read error. The chain uses TRBV20-1 and TRBJ2-7, with D perhaps matching TRBD1 (5 bases). Per germline, CDR1 DFQATT and CDR2 SNEGSKA (reference sequence). The CDR3 extends over 13 amino acids. V lost 6 bases to trimming and J lost 0 bases, with 12 bases between them. For the CDR3, the DNA is TGCAGTGCGGGCCAGGGCTACTCCTACGAGCAGTACTTC. Translated: CSAGQGYSYEQYF.

This clonotype showed up just a few times. V usage is TRBV6-2 or TRBV6-3 and J usage is TRBJ2-1, with TRBD1 matching over 7 bases. This CDR3 has 16 amino acids. The germline CDR1 and CDR2 sequences are MNHEY and SVGEGT. The V and J ends lost 5 bases and 0 bases, in that order; junction bases with no gene match: 7. CDR3: CASSGTGAPSYNEQFF. CDR3 sequence (DNA): TGTGCCAGCAGTGGAACAGGGGCGCCCTCCTACAATGAGCAGTTCTTC.

The V gene is TRBV7-2, the J gene TRBJ2-5, with 8 bases matching TRBD2. V was clipped by 1 base and J by 5 bases; unmatched bases: 6. Germline V gene sequence: CDR1 SGHTA, CDR2 FQGNSA. CDR3 length: 15 amino acids. The DNA for the CDR3 is TGTGCCAGCAGCTTAGTCGGGAGGGCCGGGGAGACCCAGTACTTC. Encoded protein: CASSLVGRAGETQYF.

This chain links TRBV18 with TRBJ2-1; D is possibly TRBD1 (5 bases). The V end was cut by 3 bases, the J end by 9 bases, with 12 bases between. Germline V gene sequence: CDR1 KGHSH, CDR2 LQKENI. This CDR3 spans 13 amino acids. CDR3 DNA: TGTGCCAGCTCACCCGTTGACAGTAGTGAGCAGTTCTTC. This sequence encodes CASSPVDSSEQFF.

The chain recombines TRBV30 with TRBJ1-5; no firm D call. This CDR3 contains 13 residues. CDR1 is GTSNPN and CDR2 is SVGIG in the germline V gene (reference sequence). V was cut by 5 bases and J by 11 bases, with 19 bases left in between. Here the CDR3 reads CAWQYPNVGTQHF. In DNA form, the CDR3 reads TGTGCCTGGCAGTACCCGAACGTAGGAACCCAGCATTTT.

To note about this clonotype: Given a much more abundant clone one base away, this may be a read error. This rearrangement joins TRBV9 to TRBJ2-3; 9 positions match TRBD2. J lost 4 bases, V lost 5 bases, and 2 bases had no gene match. The germline CDR1 and CDR2 sequences are SGDLS and YYNGEE. This CDR3 has 13 residues. This chain's CDR3 is CASRGTSPDTQYF. In nucleotides, the CDR3 is TGTGCCAGCAGGGGGACTAGCCCAGATACGCAGTATTTT.

This clonotype came up many times. The chain employs TRBV7-2 and TRBJ1-1; no firm D call. This CDR3 has 13 residues. Looked up from germline, CDR1 is SGHTA and CDR2 is FQGNSA. V lost 1 base and J lost 5, with 8 bases in between. CDR3 coding DNA: TGTGCCAGCAGCTTAGAATGGATGACTGAAGCTTTCTTT. It encodes CASSLEWMTEAFF.

This chain uses TRBV12-3 or TRBV12-4 with TRBJ1-2; D may be TRBD1 (5 bases). The CDR3 is 15 amino acids. The V and J ends lost 7 bases and 4 bases respectively, with 19 bases between them. CDR3 sequence reads: CASIDTGQGSYGYTF. The CDR3 DNA reads as TGTGCCAGCATCGATACGGGCCAGGGTTCCTATGGCTACACCTTC.

This chain connects TRBV9 to TRBJ2-1, with 8 bases fitting TRBD1. The germline CDR1 and CDR2 sequences are SGDLS and YYNGEE. This CDR3 contains 14 residues. After removal of 3 bases from V and 6 bases from J, the junction contained 5 bases not matched to a gene. Here the CDR3 reads CASSGGQGGNEQFF. CDR3 nucleotides: TGTGCCAGCAGCGGAGGACAGGGCGGCAATGAGCAGTTCTTC.

The genes are TRBV29-1 and TRBJ2-6, with D possibly being TRBD1 (6 bases). Looked up from germline, CDR1 is SQVTM and CDR2 is ANQGSEA. V was shortened by 6 bases and J by 0 bases, with 9 bases between the two germline ends. CDR3 length: 14 amino acids. The CDR3 DNA is TGCAGCGTAACAGGGTACTCTGGGGCCAACGTCCTGACTTTC. This codes for CSVTGYSGANVLTF.